This is a list of T cell receptor beta chains from one sample in a study of blood T cell repertoires in COVID-19. Libraries were prepared by immunoSEQ multiplex PCR; TCRdb keeps only in-frame clonotypes and omits some of them. Among roughly 140,000 clones listed, about 87% were seen once. The specimen was PBMCs or T cells enriched from blood (not recorded which). Receptors were obtained from a man in his fifties or sixties in a cohort exposed to, infected with or recovered from COVID-19 (not recorded which). CDR3s include the opening cysteine and the closing phenylalanine or tryptophan. A D gene is named only where the DNA matches it firmly. Some rows mark clone size as missing; the rest say once, few, many or name a class of expanded clone.

cdr3_aa cdr3_nt clone_size v_call d_call j_call
CASSLRPDSGEYTIYF TGTGCCAGCAGCTTACGCCCGGACTCCGGGGAATACACCATATATTTT NA TRBV11-3 NA TRBJ1-3
CASSRRRGETQYF TGTGCCAGCAGCCGGAGGCGTGGAGAGACCCAGTACTTC NA TRBV11-3 NA TRBJ2-5
CASSLLPTEAFF TGTGCCAGCAGCCTCCTACCCACTGAAGCTTTCTTT NA TRBV7-9 NA TRBJ1-1
CASSPSESAPQHF TGTGCCAGCAGCCCGTCGGAGTCGGCGCCCCAGCATTTT NA TRBV3-1/TRBV3-2 NA TRBJ1-5
CASSLNEAPAYYGYTF TGTGCCAGCAGTTTAAATGAGGCCCCCGCTTACTATGGCTACACCTTC NA TRBV27 NA TRBJ1-2
CASSYPAGVDEQYF TGTGCCAGCAGTTATCCAGCGGGAGTTGACGAGCAGTACTTC few TRBV28 TRBD2 TRBJ2-7
CASSLSGGGQPQHF TGTGCCAGCAGTTTATCAGGGGGCGGACAGCCCCAGCATTTT NA TRBV28 TRBD1 TRBJ1-5
CASSLGGTGDKETQYF TGTGCCAGCAGCTTAGGGGGGACAGGCGATAAAGAGACCCAGTACTTC NA TRBV7-2 TRBD1 TRBJ2-5
CAAGGGGYYGYTF TGTGCCGCCGGTGGCGGGGGGTACTATGGCTACACCTTC NA TRBV3-1/TRBV3-2 NA TRBJ1-2
CASSPGLNTGELFF TGTGCCAGCAGCCCGGGACTTAACACCGGGGAGCTGTTTTTT NA TRBV7-2 NA TRBJ2-2
CASSPGTGSYSYEQYF TGTGCCAGCAGCCCCGGGACAGGGAGTTACTCCTACGAGCAGTACTTC few TRBV5-6 TRBD1 TRBJ2-7
CAAGRTVSDTQYF TGTGCCGCGGGGAGGACTGTTTCTGATACGCAGTATTTT NA TRBV15 NA TRBJ2-3
CASSSGNTGELFF TGTGCCAGCAGCTCGGGAAACACCGGGGAGCTGTTTTTT NA TRBV7-9 NA TRBJ2-2
CSVEDPQTNTGELFF TGCAGCGTTGAAGATCCCCAAACGAACACCGGGGAGCTGTTTTTT NA TRBV29-1 NA TRBJ2-2
CATSRALAGETQYF TGTGCCACCAGCAGAGCCCTAGCGGGAGAGACCCAGTACTTC once TRBV15 TRBD2 TRBJ2-5
CASREPGGAREAFF TGTGCCAGCAGGGAGCCGGGGGGGGCGCGTGAAGCTTTCTTT few TRBV28 NA TRBJ1-1
CASLPQGGLEKLFF TGTGCCAGCCTCCCCCAGGGGGGCCTTGAAAAACTGTTTTTT NA TRBV28 TRBD1 TRBJ1-4
CSASSGQGAGGYTF TGCAGTGCTAGTTCGGGGCAGGGGGCGGGTGGCTACACCTTC NA TRBV20-1 TRBD1 TRBJ1-2
CASSLSMATDTQYF TGTGCCAGCAGTTTATCGATGGCCACAGATACGCAGTATTTT NA TRBV27 NA TRBJ2-3
CASSPRGSYEQYF TGTGCCAGCTCACCTAGGGGAAGCTACGAGCAGTACTTC once TRBV18 NA TRBJ2-7
CASSLSGQGYEKLFF TGCGCCAGCAGCTTGAGCGGACAGGGGTATGAAAAACTGTTTTTT once TRBV5-1 TRBD1 TRBJ1-4
CASSGWERGSYNEQFF TGTGCCAGCAGCGGCTGGGAGCGGGGCTCCTACAATGAGCAGTTCTTC NA TRBV9 TRBD2 TRBJ2-1
CASRTLRGANTEAFF TGTGCCAGCAGAACCTTGCGGGGCGCGAACACTGAAGCTTTCTTT NA TRBV2 NA TRBJ1-1
CASSHDSRGTDTQYF TGTGCCAGCAGTCACGACTCTCGGGGGACAGATACGCAGTATTTT NA TRBV27 NA TRBJ2-3
CASSRTGVGNQPQHF TGTGCCAGTAGTCGGACAGGGGTGGGCAATCAGCCCCAGCATTTT few TRBV19 TRBD1 TRBJ1-5
CASSQDDVGTSGSYEQYF TGTGCCAGCAGCCAAGATGACGTCGGGACTAGCGGCTCCTACGAGCAGTACTTC NA TRBV4-2 TRBD2 TRBJ2-7
CASSESQGINEKLFF TGTGCCAGCAGTGAGAGTCAGGGGATTAATGAAAAACTGTTTTTT NA TRBV6-1 NA TRBJ1-4
CASSTTAPYEQYF TGCGCCAGCAGTACTACGGCTCCCTACGAGCAGTACTTC NA TRBV5-1 NA TRBJ2-7
CASSQATGTEAFF TGTGCCAGCAGCCAAGCGACAGGGACTGAAGCTTTCTTT NA TRBV3-1/TRBV3-2 TRBD1 TRBJ1-1
CASSSPAGRWQPQHF TGTGCCAGCAGTTCCCCCGCGGGTAGGTGGCAGCCCCAGCATTTT once TRBV28 NA TRBJ1-5
CASSRSGGGLGNTIYF TGTGCCAGCAGCCGCTCGGGCGGGGGGCTTGGAAACACCATATATTTT once TRBV7-8 NA TRBJ1-3
CASSLFQRGTDTQYF TGTGCCAGCAGCTTATTCCAGCGGGGCACAGATACGCAGTATTTT NA TRBV7-3 NA TRBJ2-3
CASSLLRSAGYTF TGTGCCAGCAGTTTGCTCCGTTCTGCGGGCTACACCTTC once TRBV12-3/TRBV12-4 NA TRBJ1-2
CASSRNTGVNTEAFF TGCGCCAGCAGCCGAAACACAGGGGTTAACACTGAAGCTTTCTTT NA TRBV5-1 TRBD1 TRBJ1-1
CASSEALAAGNTIYF TGTGCCAGCAGTGAAGCGCTAGCAGCTGGAAACACCATATATTTT NA TRBV6-1 NA TRBJ1-3
CSVSGDGRITHEQFF TGCAGCGTCTCTGGAGACGGCCGGATAACACATGAGCAGTTCTTC NA TRBV29-1 NA TRBJ2-1
CASKGRGNAGELFF TGTGCCAGCAAGGGCAGGGGGAATGCCGGGGAGCTGTTTTTT NA TRBV6-6 TRBD1 TRBJ2-2
CSVEFTGSTEAFF TGCAGCGTTGAATTTACCGGGTCCACTGAAGCTTTCTTT NA TRBV29-1 NA TRBJ1-1
CASSPGASGLSTDTQYF TGTGCCAGCAGCCCAGGGGCGAGCGGCCTTAGCACAGATACGCAGTATTTT NA TRBV7-9 NA TRBJ2-3
CASSPHSGVQDTQYF TGTGCCAGCAGCCCCCATAGCGGGGTCCAAGATACGCAGTATTTT NA TRBV11-3 TRBD2 TRBJ2-3
CASSQGGGNTEAFF TGCGCCAGCAGCCAAGGGGGCGGGAACACTGAAGCTTTCTTT NA TRBV4-3 NA TRBJ1-1
CASSAGQDNNYGYTF TGTGCCAGTAGTGCCGGACAGGACAATAACTATGGCTACACCTTC NA TRBV19 TRBD1 TRBJ1-2
CASSMDRGNEQFF TGTGCCAGCAGCATGGACAGGGGAAATGAGCAGTTCTTC NA TRBV11-2 TRBD1 TRBJ2-1
CASSSRLVSETQYF TGTGCCAGCAGCTCACGACTAGTTTCCGAGACCCAGTACTTC NA TRBV7-8 NA TRBJ2-5
CASSRPGQRLTDTQYF TGTGCCAGTAGCCGACCGGGACAGAGACTTACAGATACGCAGTATTTT NA TRBV19 TRBD1 TRBJ2-3
CASISKSHGNTIYF TGTGCCAGTATTAGCAAATCTCACGGAAACACCATATATTTT NA TRBV19 NA TRBJ1-3
CASSQEGTSGRGTGELFF TGTGCCAGCAGCCAAGAAGGGACTAGCGGGAGGGGAACCGGGGAGCTGTTTTTT NA TRBV3-1/TRBV3-2 TRBD2 TRBJ2-2
CASSERTSGLNEQYF TGTGCCAGCAGTGAGAGGACTAGTGGGTTAAACGAGCAGTACTTC many TRBV6-1 TRBD2 TRBJ2-7
CAISILAGDEQYF TGTGCCATCAGTATTCTAGCGGGAGACGAGCAGTACTTC NA TRBV10-3 TRBD2 TRBJ2-7
CASTSSYGYTF TGTGCCAGCACTAGTAGCTATGGCTACACCTTC once TRBV5-6 NA TRBJ1-2
CASSLAGGSSYEQYF TGCGCCAGCAGCTTGGCGGGGGGGAGCTCCTACGAGCAGTACTTC NA TRBV5-1 TRBD2 TRBJ2-7
CASSHRDSGYTF TGTGCCAGTAGCCACCGGGACAGTGGCTACACCTTC few TRBV19 TRBD1 TRBJ1-2
CASSYSNPGSNQPQHF TGTGCCAGCAGTTACTCGAACCCAGGATCCAATCAGCCCCAGCATTTT NA TRBV6-5 NA TRBJ1-5
CASSTGFYGYTF TGCGCCAGCTCGACGGGATTCTATGGCTACACCTTC NA TRBV5-1 NA TRBJ1-2